A selection of T cell receptor beta chains follows, all from one sample in a study of neurological immune-mediated disorders. One entry per CDR3 protein, called by TCRdb with MiXCR from the 5' RACE reads. The data contain around 51,000 distinct CDR3 sequences, about an eighth of them singletons. The specimen sequenced was PBMCs. The receptors come from a male donor with HTLV-1-associated myelopathy (HAM/TSP). The CDR3 runs from the conserved cysteine through the conserved F or W. A D gene is named only where the DNA matches it firmly. Part of the rows lack a size; the others show once, few, many or a class for expanded clones.

V gene: TRBV28
clone size: many
J gene: TRBJ1-2
D gene: TRBD1
CDR3 DNA: TGTGCCGTACAGGGGTCCGGCTATGGCTACACCTTC
CDR3 protein: CAVQGSGYGYTF

V gene: TRBV7-2
clone size: .
J gene: TRBJ2-5
D gene: TRBD1
CDR3 DNA: TGTGCCAGCAGCTCGGTACAGGGGTCGTTGGAGACCCAGTACTTC
CDR3 protein: CASSSVQGSLETQYF

V gene: TRBV7-9
clone size: many
J gene: TRBJ2-1
D gene: .
CDR3 DNA: TGTGCCAGCGGGCAGGTCGATGAGCAGTTCTTC
CDR3 protein: CASGQVDEQFF

V gene: TRBV6-6
clone size: many
J gene: TRBJ2-1
D gene: TRBD2
CDR3 DNA: TGTGCCAGCAGCCCCGGGACTAGCGGGGCCGCGGGCCACAATGAGCAGTTCTTC
CDR3 protein: CASSPGTSGAAGHNEQFF

V gene: TRBV11-2
clone size: few
J gene: TRBJ1-2
D gene: .
CDR3 DNA: TGTGCCAGCAGCTTAGACAGTTGGAGCTACACCTTC
CDR3 protein: CASSLDSWSYTF

V gene: TRBV5-1
clone size: many
J gene: TRBJ2-7
D gene: .
CDR3 DNA: TGCGCCAGCAGCTTCGCGAGGGACTCCTACGAGCAGTACTTC
CDR3 protein: CASSFARDSYEQYF

V gene: TRBV5-1
clone size: few
J gene: TRBJ2-1
D gene: TRBD2
CDR3 DNA: TGCGCCAGCAGCTTAACTAGCGGGGGGCCTTACAATGAGCAGTTCTTC
CDR3 protein: CASSLTSGGPYNEQFF

V gene: TRBV27
clone size: many
J gene: TRBJ1-6
D gene: TRBD1
CDR3 DNA: TGTGCCAGCAGCAGACAGGGATTCGATTCACCCCTCCACTTT
CDR3 protein: CASSRQGFDSPLHF

V gene: TRBV9
clone size: many
J gene: TRBJ2-5
D gene: .
CDR3 DNA: TGTGCCAGCAGCGACACAGGGGGGGGGGAGACCCAGTACTTC
CDR3 protein: CASSDTGGGETQYF

V gene: TRBV15
clone size: many
J gene: TRBJ2-1
D gene: TRBD2
CDR3 DNA: TGTGCCAACCGGGGGGGCGCGTGCTACAATGAGCAGTTCTTC
CDR3 protein: CANRGGACYNEQFF

V gene: TRBV20-1
clone size: many
J gene: TRBJ1-1
D gene: .
CDR3 DNA: TGCAGTGCTAGAGGGGGAGGGGGGGGCACTGAAGCTTTCTTT
CDR3 protein: CSARGGGGGTEAFF

V gene: TRBV7-2
clone size: many
J gene: TRBJ2-3
D gene: .
CDR3 DNA: TGTGCCAGCAACTTAGGGTACACAGATACGCAGTATTTT
CDR3 protein: CASNLGYTDTQYF

V gene: TRBV12-3/TRBV12-4
clone size: many
J gene: TRBJ2-5
D gene: TRBD2
CDR3 DNA: TGTGCCAGCAGTTTAAGACTAGCGGGGGACCAAGAGACCCAGTACTTC
CDR3 protein: CASSLRLAGDQETQYF

V gene: TRBV20-1
clone size: many
J gene: TRBJ2-7
D gene: TRBD2
CDR3 DNA: TGCAGTGCTAGAGGGCCCGGGACTAGCGGGGGGGTCGACGAGCAGTACTTC
CDR3 protein: CSARGPGTSGGVDEQYF

V gene: TRBV11-3
clone size: .
J gene: TRBJ2-7
D gene: .
CDR3 DNA: TGTGCCAGCAGCTTAGAACGAGGTTTGCAGGGCTCCTACGAGCAGTACTTC
CDR3 protein: CASSLERGLQGSYEQYF

V gene: TRBV5-1
clone size: many
J gene: TRBJ1-2
D gene: .
CDR3 DNA: TGCGCCAGCAGCGGGGGACGGGGGTTCTACGGCTACACCTTC
CDR3 protein: CASSGGRGFYGYTF

V gene: TRBV15
clone size: many
J gene: TRBJ1-5
D gene: .
CDR3 DNA: TGTGCCACCAGCAGAGTCAGGGGAAATCAGCCCCAGCATTTT
CDR3 protein: CATSRVRGNQPQHF

V gene: TRBV7-2
clone size: many
J gene: TRBJ1-1
D gene: .
CDR3 DNA: TGTGCCAGCAGCTTAGATCGGGTCGCGACTGAAGCTTTCTTT
CDR3 protein: CASSLDRVATEAFF

V gene: TRBV5-1
clone size: many
J gene: TRBJ2-5
D gene: .
CDR3 DNA: TGCGCCAGCAGCTTGAAGGGGTCGGAGACCCAGTACTTC
CDR3 protein: CASSLKGSETQYF

V gene: TRBV12-3/TRBV12-4
clone size: many
J gene: TRBJ1-5
D gene: TRBD1
CDR3 DNA: TGTGCCAGCAGTCCCAGACAGGGGGCTCAGCCCCAGCATTTT
CDR3 protein: CASSPRQGAQPQHF

V gene: TRBV7-8
clone size: many
J gene: TRBJ1-5
D gene: .
CDR3 DNA: TGTGCCAGCAGCTTAGATGGGCATAGCAATCAGCCCCAGCATTTT
CDR3 protein: CASSLDGHSNQPQHF

V gene: TRBV7-2
clone size: many
J gene: TRBJ1-6
D gene: .
CDR3 DNA: TGTGCCAGCAGCTTAGATATAGGAATTTCTAATTCACCCCTCCACTTT
CDR3 protein: CASSLDIGISNSPLHF